The 23 T cell receptor beta chains below come from one sample, sequenced in a study of identical twins' blood T cells. TCRdb processed the 5' RACE reads anew with MiXCR; each CDR3 protein has one entry. The repertoire holds 300,000 to 450,000 distinct CDR3 sequences, with roughly 28% as singletons. Sequencing was done on a sample of PBMCs. The receptors stem from a woman aged 18-50 years in good health.

The chain recombines TRBV6-4 with TRBJ2-4; D might be TRBD1 or TRBD2, each matching 5 bases. The germline V and J ends were trimmed by 0 bases and 9 bases, with 9 bases remaining between them. Germline V gene data show CDR1 as MRHNA and CDR2 as SNTAGT. This CDR3 is 13 amino acids long. In DNA, the CDR3 is TGTGCCAGCAGTGACTCCGCAGGGAGCATTCAGTACTTC. Amino acids: CASSDSAGSIQYF.

The chain recombines TRBV3-1 with TRBJ1-6; D call uncertain. The CDR3 has 13 amino acids. Trimming cost V 2 bases and J 8 bases, with 7 bases left between them. From germline, CDR1 is LGHDT and CDR2 YNNKEL (reference sequence). CDR3 in amino acids: CASSQFGDSPLHF. CDR3 nucleotides: TGTGCCAGCAGCCAATTCGGGGATTCACCCCTCCACTTT.

The rearrangement joins TRBV12-3 or TRBV12-4 to TRBJ1-5; D call uncertain. Trimming removed 6 bases at V and 4 bases at J, with 13 bases between. CDR3 size: 14 residues. CDR3 coding DNA: TGTGCCAGCAGCCTATCCGGAGAGAATCAGCCCCAGCATTTT. This encodes CASSLSGENQPQHF.

This clonotype has a handful of counts. This chain uses TRBV3-1 with TRBJ1-1; D unclear. Per the germline V gene, CDR1 is LGHDT and CDR2 is YNNKEL (reference sequence). The CDR3 is 15 amino acids. V was cut by 0 bases and J by 5 bases, with 13 bases left in between. CDR3 nucleotides: TGTGCCAGCAGCCAAGATAGTCGACCGAAAACTGAAGCTTTCTTT. Its translation is CASSQDSRPKTEAFF. Full variable domain (rest looked up from reference TRBV3-1 and TRBJ1-1): DTAVSQTPKYLVTQMGNDKSIKCEQNLGHDTMYWYKQDSKKFLKIMFSYNNKELIINETVPNRFSPKSPDKAHLNLHINSLELGDSAVYFCASSQDSRPKTEAFFGQGTRLTVV.

The V gene is TRBV12-3 or TRBV12-4, the J gene TRBJ1-5, with a weak D call TRBD1 (6 bases). The CDR3 is 14 amino acids. The V gene lost 6 bases and the J gene lost 4 bases, with 13 bases spanning the gap. CDR3 sequence: CASRGGQINQPQHF. CDR3 nucleotide sequence: TGTGCCAGCAGGGGGGGACAAATTAATCAGCCCCAGCATTTT.

This clonotype was seen only a few times. The chain couples TRBV14 to TRBJ1-1; 8 nucleotides line up with TRBD1. The CDR3 spans 16 residues. The germline V gene has CDR1 SGHDN and CDR2 FVKESK. Losses at the gene ends were 1 base for V and 0 bases for J; bases not matched to a gene: 4. CDR3 nucleotide sequence: TGTGCCAGCAGCCAAGTTGGGACAGGATTGAACACTGAAGCTTTCTTT. Protein sequence: CASSQVGTGLNTEAFF.

The chain combines TRBV5-1 with TRBJ2-3; D gene ambiguous. Germline assignment: CDR1 SGHRS and CDR2 YFSETQ. Trimming pared 1 base from V and 2 bases from J, leaving 8 bases between. The CDR3 is 14 amino acids. The CDR3 nucleotides are TGCGCCAGCAGCTTGCGAGGTACCACAGATACGCAGTATTTT. The encoded protein is CASSLRGTTDTQYF.

On this clonotype itself: This may stem from a read error, because a much larger clone lies one nucleotide away. The CDR3 DNA reads TGCAGCGTGGAACGGAACTCGGCAGATACGCAGTATTTT. It is translated as CSVERNSADTQYF. The chain recombines TRBV29-1 with TRBJ2-3; D gene uncertain. There are 13 residues in the CDR3. Looked up from germline, CDR1 is SQVTM and CDR2 is ANQGSEA. The V end was cut by 6 bases, the J end by 4 bases, with 14 bases between.

The chain recombines TRBV10-3 with TRBJ2-7; weak D call: TRBD2 (6 bases). Trimming took 11 bases from V and 6 from J, leaving 17 bases between them. This CDR3 has 12 residues. The germline gives CDR1 ENHRY, CDR2 SYGVKD. As DNA, the CDR3 is TGTGCCCTCGGGAGTCAGTTAGGCGAGCAGTACTTC. Translated, it gives CALGSQLGEQYF.

In regard to this clonotype: It may be a read error: a sequence one base away is much more abundant. The chain combines TRBV29-1 with TRBJ1-2; D is unresolved. The ends were cut back, 7 bases at V and 7 bases at J, with 16 bases in the middle. Looked up from germline, CDR1 is SQVTM and CDR2 is ANQGSEA. The CDR3 has 12 amino acids. The CDR3 here is CSAPHLAFGYTF. CDR3 bases: TGCAGCGCTCCGCACCTGGCTTTTGGCTACACCTTC.

The chain joins TRBV5-1 to TRBJ1-1; no definite D call. Germline CDR1 is SGHRS and CDR2 is YFSETQ. V was shortened by 4 bases and J by 4 bases, with 8 bases between the two germline ends. The CDR3 is made up of 12 amino acids. The CDR3, as DNA: TGCGCCAGCAGCCTAACACGCACTGAAGCTTTCTTT. Amino acid sequence: CASSLTRTEAFF.

V usage is TRBV19 and J usage is TRBJ2-5; the D call may be TRBD1 or TRBD2 (6 bases each). CDR1 and CDR2 (germline): LNHDA, SQIVND (reference sequence). The CDR3 consists of 15 residues. V was clipped by 8 bases and J by 7 bases, with 23 bases between them. As DNA, the CDR3 is TGTGCCAGTTCCATCGGGGGCAGGGTCAAAGGGACCCAGTACTTC. Translation gives CASSIGGRVKGTQYF.

The chain uses TRBV3-1 and TRBJ1-2; a weak D match, TRBD1 (5 bases). The V end was cut by 3 bases, the J end by 3 bases, with 11 bases between. The CDR3 covers 14 residues. The germline V gene has CDR1 LGHDT and CDR2 YNNKEL (reference sequence). DNA for the CDR3: TGTGCCAGCAGCCATATGGGGCGTCACTATGGCTACACCTTC. This sequence encodes CASSHMGRHYGYTF.

This chain uses TRBV19 with TRBJ2-3; D call uncertain. The CDR3 runs 13 residues. Germline V CDR1 and CDR2: LNHDA, SQIVND (reference sequence). Trimming left V 10 bases short and J 7 bases short, with 18 bases between. The CDR3 spells CATLGTPRNTQYF. In nucleotides, the CDR3 is TGTGCCACCCTGGGAACCCCCAGGAATACGCAGTATTTT.

The chain carries TRBV20-1 and TRBJ1-4; D call uncertain. Trimming pared 0 bases from V and 6 bases from J, leaving 8 bases between. The CDR3 spans 13 residues. Germline CDR1 is DFQATT and CDR2 is SNEGSKA (reference sequence). CDR3 loop: CSARDPGDEKLFF. In DNA form, the CDR3 reads TGCAGTGCTAGAGATCCCGGAGATGAAAAACTGTTTTTT.

This clonotype was recorded many times. The genes are TRBV20-1 and TRBJ1-3, with D unclear. The CDR3 extends over 16 amino acids. Germline V gives CDR1 DFQATT, CDR2 SNEGSKA (reference sequence). The germline V and J ends were trimmed by 6 bases and 0 bases, with 18 bases remaining between them. As DNA, the CDR3 is TGCAGTGCCCTCTTATACACCGTCCGCTCTGGAAACACCATATATTTT. Amino acids: CSALLYTVRSGNTIYF.

The CDR3 protein is CASSPGWGGNQPQHF. The CDR3 DNA reads as TGTGCCAGCTCACCCGGGTGGGGCGGAAATCAGCCCCAGCATTTT. The chain uses TRBV18 and TRBJ1-5; D possibly corresponds to TRBD1 (5 bases). Looked up from germline, CDR1 is KGHSH and CDR2 is LQKENI. The ends were cut back, 3 bases at V and 4 bases at J, with 13 bases in the middle. The CDR3 covers 15 residues.

The rearrangement joins TRBV6-2 or TRBV6-3 to TRBJ1-2; TRBD1 matches 7 bases. The CDR3 is 14 residues long. Germline CDR1 is MNHEY and CDR2 is SVGEGT. V trimming: 6 bases; J trimming: 7 bases; junction bases outside the gene matches: 11. The chain's CDR3 is CASRETGISAGYTF. CDR3 DNA sequence: TGTGCCAGCAGGGAGACAGGGATCTCTGCTGGCTACACCTTC.

This chain connects TRBV13 to TRBJ1-6; D gene ambiguous. This CDR3 has 16 amino acids. Germline V gives CDR1 PRHDT, CDR2 FYEKMQ (reference sequence). Trimming left V 6 bases short and J 0 bases short, with 12 bases between. Written as DNA, the CDR3 is TGTGCCAGCAGTCCTGCCGGAAGCTCCTATAATTCACCCCTCCACTTT. Amino acids: CASSPAGSSYNSPLHF.

The genes are TRBV29-1 and TRBJ1-1; tentative D call: TRBD1 (5 bases). CDR1 is SQVTM and CDR2 is ANQGSEA in the germline V gene. With 7 bases removed from V and 8 bases from J, the gap between germline ends came to 11 bases. The CDR3 is made up of 10 amino acids. The DNA for the CDR3 is TGCAGCGCGACAGAGACCGAAGCTTTCTTT. This sequence encodes CSATETEAFF.

This clonotype was found a few times. V is TRBV10-3 and J is TRBJ2-1, with 10 bases aligning to TRBD2. CDR1 is ENHRY, CDR2 SYGVKD, per germline. V lost 5 bases to trimming and J lost 6 bases; unmatched junction nucleotides: 10. This CDR3 has 16 residues. The CDR3 sequence: CAISYRVSGGFNEQFF. DNA for the CDR3: TGTGCCATCAGTTACCGCGTTAGCGGGGGGTTCAATGAGCAGTTCTTC.

The V and J genes are TRBV25-1 and TRBJ2-5, with D unclear. The CDR3 has 11 residues. V shed 4 bases and J shed 5 bases, with 5 bases lying between them. CDR1 is MGHDK and CDR2 is SYGVNS in the germline V gene. This CDR3 reads CASSASETQYF. For the CDR3, the DNA is TGTGCCAGCAGTGCGTCTGAGACCCAGTACTTC. The entire variable domain, with the rest obtained from reference TRBV25-1 and TRBJ2-5, is as follows: EADIYQTPRYLVIGTGKKITLECSQTMGHDKMYWYQQDPGMELHLIHYSYGVNSTEKGDLSSESTVSRIRTEHFPLTLESARPSHTSQYLCASSASETQYFGPGTRLLVL.

This clonotype has a handful of counts. The CDR3, as DNA: TGTGCCATCAGACCTCGCAATACAGGGGGCCTGAACACTGAAGCTTTCTTT. Amino acids: CAIRPRNTGGLNTEAFF. V and J are TRBV10-3 and TRBJ1-1; 9 positions match TRBD1. Germline V gene lookup returns CDR1 ENHRY and CDR2 SYGVKD. The CDR3 length is 17 residues. The V segment lost 6 bases and the J segment 0 bases; nucleotides outside the gene matches: 11.